This is a list of T cell receptor beta chains from one sample in a study of cytomegalovirus exposure and HLA in healthy donors. TCRdb's copy holds only in-frame clones and misses some; the assay was immunoSEQ multiplex PCR. This sample has about 200,000 clones, with 75% to 90% found just once. Sequencing was performed on PBMCs. The receptors originated from a man aged 30 to 45 in good health and CMV-seronegative. Each CDR3 is given with its conserved first and last residue. A D gene is named only where the DNA matches it firmly. A clone size is listed for some rows: how often the clone was seen (once, few, many), or a class if it is expanded.

CDR3 DNA,CDR3 protein,D gene,clone size,J gene,V gene
TGTGCCAGCAGTTTATCGGGGCAGGGAGGACAGCCCCAGCATTTT,CASSLSGQGGQPQHF,NA,NA,TRBJ1-5,TRBV27
TGTGCCAGCAGCGGGCCCCGGCACGAGCAGTACTTC,CASSGPRHEQYF,NA,once,TRBJ2-7,TRBV5-6
TGTGCCACCAGCAGAGGGGGGAGTAGCGGGAGTAAGTCCCACGAGCAGTACTTC,CATSRGGSSGSKSHEQYF,TRBD2,NA,TRBJ2-7,TRBV15
TGTGCCAGCACCCCGGGGTCCGATACGCAGTATTTT,CASTPGSDTQYF,NA,NA,TRBJ2-3,TRBV7-9
TGTGCCAGCAGCTTCCGACTAGCGGGGAGAGAGACCCAGTACTTC,CASSFRLAGRETQYF,TRBD2,once,TRBJ2-5,TRBV11-1
TGCGCCAGCAGCTTGGCCTTTATAGGGCAGGTCCAGGGGCGTTACAATGAGCAGTTCTTC,CASSLAFIGQVQGRYNEQFF,NA,NA,TRBJ2-1,TRBV5-1
TGCGCCAGCATTAGGGGGCCGGGAGGGACTGAAGCTTTCTTT,CASIRGPGGTEAFF,TRBD1,NA,TRBJ1-1,TRBV10-2
TGTGCCAGCAGTTTAAAAAGTCCTTGGGGGACAGGGGTCTTCATTCGGCAGTACTTC,CASSLKSPWGTGVFIRQYF,TRBD1,NA,TRBJ2-7,TRBV28
TGCGCCAGCAGCTCTGGGGGGTCCAAGAACACTGAAGCTTTCTTT,CASSSGGSKNTEAFF,NA,NA,TRBJ1-1,TRBV5-1
TGTGCCAGCAGCTTAGCCCAGGGAGGGTCCTACGAGCAGTACTTC,CASSLAQGGSYEQYF,TRBD2,once,TRBJ2-7,TRBV11-2
TGTGCCTGGAATACTAGGACTAGCGGGAGGATTTCCGGGGAGCTGTTTTTT,CAWNTRTSGRISGELFF,TRBD2,NA,TRBJ2-2,TRBV30
TGTGCCAGCAGCTTAGGTCCAGCCTACAATGAGCAGTTCTTC,CASSLGPAYNEQFF,NA,NA,TRBJ2-1,TRBV11-2